In this sample, the clone carrying this T cell receptor (beta chain) turned up a few times. Other DNA sequences in this sample translate to the same CDR3. This CDR3 is 11 amino acids long. Trimming cost V 3 bases and J 1 base, with 2 bases left between them. The germline CDR1 and CDR2 sequences are SGHRS and YFSETQ. TCRdb's copy holds only in-frame clones and misses some; the assay was immunoSEQ multiplex PCR. The table has 90,000 to 95,000 clones, around 90% seen once. The data are from a study of identifying expanded T cells in peripheral blood. The chain links TRBV5-1 to TRBJ2-7; no reliable D call. The TCR sequence derives from a person aged 18 to 70 in good health. Sequenced material: blood. In DNA form, the CDR3 reads TGCGCCAGCAGCTCATCCTACGAGCAGTACTTC. Translating it yields CASSSSYEQYF.